This T cell receptor (beta chain) derives from a study of T cells in Graves' hyperthyroidism and ophthalmopathy. The CDR3 regions of TCR beta were amplified from RNA transcripts. Using the HTBI primer set, a first-round RT-PCR was run on the TCR CDR3. TCRdb re-derived calls from the multiplex PCR reads in MiXCR, one entry per CDR3 protein. The sample holds some 700,000 distinct CDR3 sequences, roughly 17% seen once. The source is a man aged 45-65 years with Graves' hyperthyroidism. Sequencing was performed on blood.

CDR3: CSVGIRSSYEQYF. The DNA of the CDR3 is TGCAGCGTCGGGATCCGGAGCTCCTACGAGCAGTACTTC. The chain carries TRBV29-1 and TRBJ2-7; D is perhaps TRBD2 (5 bases). V was shortened by 6 bases and J by 0 bases, with 12 bases between the two germline ends. This CDR3 contains 13 residues. The germline gives CDR1 SQVTM, CDR2 ANQGSEA.